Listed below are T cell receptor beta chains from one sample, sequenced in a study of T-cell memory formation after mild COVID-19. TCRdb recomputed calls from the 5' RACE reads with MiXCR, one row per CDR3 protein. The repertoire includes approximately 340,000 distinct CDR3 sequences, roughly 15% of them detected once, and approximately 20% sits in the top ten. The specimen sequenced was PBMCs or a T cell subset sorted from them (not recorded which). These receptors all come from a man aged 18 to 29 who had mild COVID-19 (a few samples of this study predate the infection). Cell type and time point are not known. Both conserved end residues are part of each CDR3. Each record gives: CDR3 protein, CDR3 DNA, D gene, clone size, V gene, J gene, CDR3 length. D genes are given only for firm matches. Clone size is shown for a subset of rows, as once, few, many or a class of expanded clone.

CDR3aa: CASSQEGGGYYEQYF
CDR3nt: TGCGCCAGCAGCCAAGAGGGGGGCGGGTACTACGAGCAGTACTTC
d_gene: -
abundance: -
v_gene: TRBV4-1
j_gene: TRBJ2-7
len: 15

CDR3aa: CASSFDRRTNTEAFF
CDR3nt: TGTGCCAGCAGTTTCGACAGGCGGACGAACACTGAAGCTTTCTTT
d_gene: -
abundance: -
v_gene: TRBV6-5
j_gene: TRBJ1-1
len: 15

CDR3aa: CASSGVGEKLFF
CDR3nt: TGTGCCAGCTCAGGGGTCGGAGAAAAACTGTTTTTT
d_gene: -
abundance: -
v_gene: TRBV7-9
j_gene: TRBJ1-4
len: 12

CDR3aa: CASSPGQLYQPQHF
CDR3nt: TGTGCCAGCAGCCCGGGACAGTTGTATCAGCCCCAGCATTTT
d_gene: TRBD1
abundance: -
v_gene: TRBV6-2/TRBV6-3
j_gene: TRBJ1-5
len: 14

CDR3aa: CSARTLWSTDTQYF
CDR3nt: TGCAGCGCACGGACACTTTGGAGCACAGATACGCAGTATTTT
d_gene: -
abundance: -
v_gene: TRBV29-1
j_gene: TRBJ2-3
len: 14

CDR3aa: CSARRGAADTQYF
CDR3nt: TGCAGTGCCAGGCGGGGAGCGGCAGATACGCAGTATTTT
d_gene: -
abundance: -
v_gene: TRBV20-1
j_gene: TRBJ2-3
len: 13

CDR3aa: CATSRDLDAYTGELFF
CDR3nt: TGTGCCACCAGCAGAGATCTCGACGCCTACACCGGGGAGCTGTTTTTT
d_gene: -
abundance: few
v_gene: TRBV15
j_gene: TRBJ2-2
len: 16

CDR3aa: CASSQDRAEQYF
CDR3nt: TGTGCCAGCTCACAGGACAGGGCCGAGCAGTACTTC
d_gene: TRBD1
abundance: -
v_gene: TRBV18
j_gene: TRBJ2-7
len: 12

CDR3aa: CASSLGDSRIWEETQYF
CDR3nt: TGTGCCAGCAGCTTAGGGGACTCGAGAATTTGGGAAGAGACCCAGTACTTC
d_gene: -
abundance: -
v_gene: TRBV11-2
j_gene: TRBJ2-5
len: 17

CDR3aa: CASSQGPGGPHNEQFF
CDR3nt: TGCGCCAGCAGCCAAGGCCCGGGGGGCCCCCACAATGAGCAGTTCTTC
d_gene: -
abundance: -
v_gene: TRBV4-3
j_gene: TRBJ2-1
len: 16

CDR3aa: CASSRRSGNSPLHF
CDR3nt: TGTGCCAGCAGCCGCCGGTCAGGAAATTCACCCCTCCACTTT
d_gene: -
abundance: few
v_gene: TRBV14
j_gene: TRBJ1-6
len: 14

CDR3aa: CASRPLRGLAFF
CDR3nt: TGTGCCAGCCGTCCCCTGCGGGGTCTAGCTTTCTTT
d_gene: -
abundance: few
v_gene: TRBV6-5
j_gene: TRBJ1-1
len: 12

CDR3aa: CASSLMRQANTEAFF
CDR3nt: TGTGCCAGCAGTTTAATGAGACAGGCGAACACTGAAGCTTTCTTT
d_gene: -
abundance: few
v_gene: TRBV28
j_gene: TRBJ1-1
len: 15

CDR3aa: CATSRDEESTQYF
CDR3nt: TGTGCCACCAGCAGAGATGAAGAATCGACGCAGTACTTC
d_gene: -
abundance: -
v_gene: TRBV15
j_gene: TRBJ2-7
len: 13

CDR3aa: CASSQASSLETQYF
CDR3nt: TGTGCCAGCAGCCAAGCGAGTAGCCTGGAGACCCAGTACTTC
d_gene: -
abundance: -
v_gene: TRBV4-2
j_gene: TRBJ2-5
len: 14

CDR3aa: CASSQGASGAVYNEQFF
CDR3nt: TGTGCCAGCAGCCAAGGGGCTAGCGGGGCTGTGTACAATGAGCAGTTCTTC
d_gene: TRBD2
abundance: few
v_gene: TRBV3-1
j_gene: TRBJ2-1
len: 17

CDR3aa: CASSLSPGRERAQHF
CDR3nt: TGTGCCAGCAGCTTAAGCCCGGGGAGGGAGAGAGCCCAGCATTTT
d_gene: -
abundance: -
v_gene: TRBV7-2
j_gene: TRBJ1-5
len: 15

CDR3aa: CASSLGTSIAKNIQYF
CDR3nt: TGTGCCAGCAGTCTCGGGACTTCCATAGCCAAAAACATTCAGTACTTC
d_gene: -
abundance: -
v_gene: TRBV6-2/TRBV6-3
j_gene: TRBJ2-4
len: 16

CDR3aa: CASRDGEGELFF
CDR3nt: TGTGCCAGCAGAGACGGGGAAGGGGAGCTGTTTTTT
d_gene: -
abundance: -
v_gene: TRBV2
j_gene: TRBJ2-2
len: 12

CDR3aa: CASSLKQTQGVGETQYF
CDR3nt: TGTGCCAGCAGCTTAAAACAGACGCAAGGTGTCGGGGAGACCCAGTACTTC
d_gene: -
abundance: -
v_gene: TRBV7-6
j_gene: TRBJ2-5
len: 17

CDR3aa: CASHGGQAGSYEQYF
CDR3nt: TGTGCCAGCCATGGGGGACAGGCGGGCTCCTACGAGCAGTACTTC
d_gene: TRBD1
abundance: -
v_gene: TRBV13
j_gene: TRBJ2-7
len: 15

CDR3aa: CASSFSGPGSYGYTF
CDR3nt: TGTGCCAGCAGTTTCTCTGGCCCCGGGAGCTATGGCTACACCTTC
d_gene: -
abundance: -
v_gene: TRBV6-5
j_gene: TRBJ1-2
len: 15

CDR3aa: CASIRMIYTEAFF
CDR3nt: TGTGCCAGTATTCGTATGATTTACACTGAAGCTTTCTTT
d_gene: -
abundance: -
v_gene: TRBV2
j_gene: TRBJ1-1
len: 13

CDR3aa: CASSPMRGVDYGYTF
CDR3nt: TGTGCCAGCTCACCAATGAGGGGGGTCGACTATGGCTACACCTTC
d_gene: -
abundance: -
v_gene: TRBV18
j_gene: TRBJ1-2
len: 15

CDR3aa: CASSFGVGNSPLHF
CDR3nt: TGTGCCAGCTCCTTTGGGGTCGGTAATTCACCCCTCCACTTT
d_gene: -
abundance: -
v_gene: TRBV6-5
j_gene: TRBJ1-6
len: 14

CDR3aa: CASSLPGLGTGELFF
CDR3nt: TGTGCCAGCAGCTTGCCGGGGCTCGGCACCGGGGAGCTGTTTTTT
d_gene: -
abundance: few
v_gene: TRBV5-6
j_gene: TRBJ2-2
len: 15

CDR3aa: CASSPYRGANTEAFF
CDR3nt: TGTGCCAGCAGCCCTTACAGAGGAGCGAACACTGAAGCTTTCTTT
d_gene: -
abundance: -
v_gene: TRBV4-2
j_gene: TRBJ1-1
len: 15

CDR3aa: CASSRPVQGKTTLNTEAFF
CDR3nt: TGCGCCAGCAGCCGGCCCGTACAGGGAAAAACCACATTGAACACTGAAGCTTTCTTT
d_gene: -
abundance: -
v_gene: TRBV5-1
j_gene: TRBJ1-1
len: 19

CDR3aa: CASRHQLAGAYEQYF
CDR3nt: TGTGCCAGCAGACACCAACTAGCGGGGGCCTACGAGCAGTACTTC
d_gene: TRBD2
abundance: few
v_gene: TRBV6-1
j_gene: TRBJ2-7
len: 15

CDR3aa: CATSTEPAANTDTQYF
CDR3nt: TGTGCCACCAGCACAGAACCCGCGGCAAACACAGATACGCAGTATTTT
d_gene: -
abundance: few
v_gene: TRBV15
j_gene: TRBJ2-3
len: 16

CDR3aa: CSARRQGGNSPLHF
CDR3nt: TGCAGTGCCAGACGACAGGGGGGTAATTCACCCCTCCACTTT
d_gene: TRBD1
abundance: -
v_gene: TRBV20-1
j_gene: TRBJ1-6
len: 14

CDR3aa: CASSYGGGLLYNEQFF
CDR3nt: TGTGCCAGCAGTTACGGCGGGGGGCTCCTGTACAATGAGCAGTTCTTC
d_gene: TRBD2
abundance: few
v_gene: TRBV6-2/TRBV6-3
j_gene: TRBJ2-1
len: 16

CDR3aa: CASSFQGAQPQHF
CDR3nt: TGTGCCAGCAGTTTCCAGGGGGCCCAGCCCCAGCATTTT
d_gene: TRBD1
abundance: few
v_gene: TRBV27
j_gene: TRBJ1-5
len: 13

CDR3aa: CASSRGQGRWQETQYF
CDR3nt: TGTGCCAGCAGCCGCGGGCAGGGTCGCTGGCAAGAGACCCAGTACTTC
d_gene: -
abundance: few
v_gene: TRBV7-6
j_gene: TRBJ2-5
len: 16

CDR3aa: CASSYSKAGITTFGTDTQYF
CDR3nt: TGTGCCAGCAGTTACTCGAAAGCAGGCATTACAACCTTCGGCACAGATACGCAGTATTTT
d_gene: -
abundance: -
v_gene: TRBV6-5
j_gene: TRBJ2-3
len: 20

CDR3aa: CASSLSGQGAIHEQFF
CDR3nt: TGTGCCAGCAGTTTGAGTGGGCAGGGGGCGATCCATGAGCAGTTCTTC
d_gene: TRBD1
abundance: -
v_gene: TRBV27
j_gene: TRBJ2-1
len: 16

CDR3aa: CASSFGTATEAFF
CDR3nt: TGTGCCAGCAGCTTCGGTACCGCCACTGAAGCTTTCTTT
d_gene: -
abundance: many
v_gene: TRBV7-2
j_gene: TRBJ1-1
len: 13

CDR3aa: CASSLGPGGTDTQYF
CDR3nt: TGTGCCAGCAGCTTGGGGCCGGGGGGCACAGATACGCAGTATTTT
d_gene: -
abundance: few
v_gene: TRBV5-5
j_gene: TRBJ2-3
len: 15

CDR3aa: CASSEGWMGYSNQPQHF
CDR3nt: TGTGCCAGCAGTGAGGGGTGGATGGGGTATAGCAATCAGCCCCAGCATTTT
d_gene: -
abundance: few
v_gene: TRBV6-1
j_gene: TRBJ1-5
len: 17

CDR3aa: CASSLYGDANQPQHF
CDR3nt: TGCGCCAGCAGCTTATACGGGGACGCAAATCAGCCCCAGCATTTT
d_gene: -
abundance: -
v_gene: TRBV5-1
j_gene: TRBJ1-5
len: 15

CDR3aa: CASSLNGGDGGYTF
CDR3nt: TGTGCCAGCAGCTTAAATGGAGGGGATGGTGGCTACACCTTC
d_gene: -
abundance: few
v_gene: TRBV7-2
j_gene: TRBJ1-2
len: 14

CDR3aa: CSARDTGTSVYEQYF
CDR3nt: TGCAGTGCTAGAGACACCGGGACTAGCGTATACGAGCAGTACTTC
d_gene: TRBD2
abundance: few
v_gene: TRBV20-1
j_gene: TRBJ2-7
len: 15